The rows below give T cell receptor beta chains drawn from one sample of a study of blood T cell repertoires in COVID-19. The repertoire was sequenced with immunoSEQ multiplex PCR; TCRdb's copy has only in-frame clones and lacks some. The data hold 200,000 to 250,000 clones, with about nine tenths observed a single time. Material for sequencing was peripheral blood. The receptors derive from a man in his forties or fifties with acute or convalescent COVID-19. Both conserved end residues are part of each CDR3. A D gene is named only where the DNA matches it firmly. Size is stated for part of the rows, as once, few or many counts, or as a class when the clone is expanded.

j_call: TRBJ1-5; v_call: TRBV12-3/TRBV12-4; clone_size: -; d_call: TRBD1; cdr3_nt: TGTGCCAGCGGACAGGGATGGCAGCCCCAGCATTTT; cdr3_aa: CASGQGWQPQHF
j_call: TRBJ1-2; v_call: TRBV27; clone_size: -; d_call: TRBD1; cdr3_nt: TGTGCCAGCAGTTTATCTCGGACAGGGCAAAATGGCTACACCTTC; cdr3_aa: CASSLSRTGQNGYTF
j_call: TRBJ2-2; v_call: TRBV3-1/TRBV3-2; clone_size: -; d_call: TRBD2; cdr3_nt: TGTGCCAGCAGCCAAGACGGGCTAGCGGGGAACACCGGGGAGCTGTTTTTT; cdr3_aa: CASSQDGLAGNTGELFF
j_call: TRBJ2-2; v_call: TRBV7-6; clone_size: -; d_call: TRBD2; cdr3_nt: TGTGCCAGCAGCTTTTTCCAGCGGGGCAGAACCGGGGAGCTGTTTTTT; cdr3_aa: CASSFFQRGRTGELFF
j_call: TRBJ2-2; v_call: TRBV6-4; clone_size: -; d_call: -; cdr3_nt: TGTGCCAGCAGCCTGACAGTTAACACCGGGGAGCTGTTTTTT; cdr3_aa: CASSLTVNTGELFF
j_call: TRBJ2-1; v_call: TRBV6-5; clone_size: -; d_call: TRBD1; cdr3_nt: TGTGCCAGCAGTCCAGGGGGCAGTTCCTACAATGAGCAGTTCTTC; cdr3_aa: CASSPGGSSYNEQFF
j_call: TRBJ2-3; v_call: TRBV9; clone_size: -; d_call: TRBD2; cdr3_nt: TGTGCCAGCAGCTTTGGACTAGCTGGCACAGATACGCAGTATTTT; cdr3_aa: CASSFGLAGTDTQYF
j_call: TRBJ1-5; v_call: TRBV4-1; clone_size: -; d_call: -; cdr3_nt: TGCGCCAGCAGCCAAGATGGGCGGGGGGTGGCACGCAATCAGCCCCAGCATTTT; cdr3_aa: CASSQDGRGVARNQPQHF
j_call: TRBJ2-7; v_call: TRBV1; clone_size: -; d_call: -; cdr3_nt: TGCACCAGCAGCCAAAAAAGCGGCCAGGGGCGCACCTACGAGCAGTACTTC; cdr3_aa: CTSSQKSGQGRTYEQYF
j_call: TRBJ1-2; v_call: TRBV2; clone_size: -; d_call: TRBD1; cdr3_nt: TGTGCCAGCAGTGAAGCGCGTGACAGGGGTTTTGACTATGGCTACACCTTC; cdr3_aa: CASSEARDRGFDYGYTF
j_call: TRBJ2-3; v_call: TRBV11-2; clone_size: once; d_call: -; cdr3_nt: TGTGCCAGCAGCTTCTTTACTACCCCAGATACGCAGTATTTT; cdr3_aa: CASSFFTTPDTQYF
j_call: TRBJ2-5; v_call: TRBV5-1; clone_size: -; d_call: -; cdr3_nt: TGCGCCAGCAGCTTGGGCGGTTTGCGGGAGACCCAGTACTTC; cdr3_aa: CASSLGGLRETQYF
j_call: TRBJ2-5; v_call: TRBV20-1; clone_size: -; d_call: TRBD2; cdr3_nt: TGCAGTGCTAGTGATAGCGGGGGGCCAGCAGAGACCCAGTACTTC; cdr3_aa: CSASDSGGPAETQYF
j_call: TRBJ1-2; v_call: TRBV19; clone_size: -; d_call: -; cdr3_nt: TGTGCCAGTACCACGGGCGGGGTCACTAACTATGGCTACACCTTC; cdr3_aa: CASTTGGVTNYGYTF
j_call: TRBJ1-5; v_call: TRBV6-5; clone_size: -; d_call: -; cdr3_nt: TGTGCCAGCAGTTACTCAGCGGCCTCCAATCAGCCCCAGCATTTT; cdr3_aa: CASSYSAASNQPQHF
j_call: TRBJ1-1; v_call: TRBV6-5; clone_size: -; d_call: TRBD1; cdr3_nt: TGTGCCAGCAGGGGACAGACTGAAGCTTTCTTT; cdr3_aa: CASRGQTEAFF
j_call: TRBJ1-5; v_call: TRBV19; clone_size: -; d_call: -; cdr3_nt: TGTGCCAGTAGTATAGGGGCAGGGTGGTGGAATCAGCCCCAGCATTTT; cdr3_aa: CASSIGAGWWNQPQHF
j_call: TRBJ2-7; v_call: TRBV5-4; clone_size: few; d_call: TRBD1; cdr3_nt: TGTGCCAGCAGCCCAGGGGACAGAACCTACGAGCAGTACTTC; cdr3_aa: CASSPGDRTYEQYF
j_call: TRBJ2-3; v_call: TRBV2; clone_size: -; d_call: TRBD2; cdr3_nt: TGTGCCAGCACCCTCGGGCGACTAGCGGCTAGCACAGATACGCAGTATTTT; cdr3_aa: CASTLGRLAASTDTQYF
j_call: TRBJ2-7; v_call: TRBV25-1; clone_size: -; d_call: TRBD1; cdr3_nt: TGTGCCAGCAGGGGACAGGGGGTTGGGTACTACGAGCAGTACTTC; cdr3_aa: CASRGQGVGYYEQYF
j_call: TRBJ2-2; v_call: TRBV11-2; clone_size: -; d_call: -; cdr3_nt: TGTGCCAGCAGCTTAGATATGAGAAGGGAGCTGTTTTTT; cdr3_aa: CASSLDMRRELFF
j_call: TRBJ1-1; v_call: TRBV6-5; clone_size: -; d_call: -; cdr3_nt: TGTGCCAGCAGTTACCTATCGAACACTGAAGCTTTCTTT; cdr3_aa: CASSYLSNTEAFF
j_call: TRBJ1-4; v_call: TRBV30; clone_size: -; d_call: -; cdr3_nt: TGTGCCTGGAGGAGAGGACACTCAACTAATGAAAAACTGTTTTTT; cdr3_aa: CAWRRGHSTNEKLFF
j_call: TRBJ2-2; v_call: TRBV7-7; clone_size: few; d_call: -; cdr3_nt: TGTGCCAGCAGCTTAGTAGGAGGGACGAACACCGGGGAGCTGTTTTTT; cdr3_aa: CASSLVGGTNTGELFF
j_call: TRBJ1-3; v_call: TRBV11-3; clone_size: -; d_call: TRBD1; cdr3_nt: TGTGCCAGCAGCTCCGGGACAGGGGTCGGAAACACCATATATTTT; cdr3_aa: CASSSGTGVGNTIYF
j_call: TRBJ2-5; v_call: TRBV5-8; clone_size: -; d_call: TRBD2; cdr3_nt: TGTGCCAGCAGCTCGGGAAGCGGGGCCCGCGGGACCCAGTACTTC; cdr3_aa: CASSSGSGARGTQYF
j_call: TRBJ1-2; v_call: TRBV18; clone_size: -; d_call: -; cdr3_nt: TGTGCCAGCTCACCTGACGGAGACTATGGCTACACCTTC; cdr3_aa: CASSPDGDYGYTF
j_call: TRBJ2-3; v_call: TRBV5-1; clone_size: -; d_call: TRBD2; cdr3_nt: TGCGCCAGCAGCCCCTGGGGACTAGCGGGGGGCACAGATACGCAGTATTTT; cdr3_aa: CASSPWGLAGGTDTQYF
j_call: TRBJ1-4; v_call: TRBV25-1; clone_size: -; d_call: -; cdr3_nt: TGTGCCAGCAGTCGAGACAGGCCCGCAACTAATGAAAAACTGTTTTTT; cdr3_aa: CASSRDRPATNEKLFF
j_call: TRBJ1-1; v_call: TRBV18; clone_size: -; d_call: TRBD1; cdr3_nt: TGTGCCAGCTCATTACAGGGGTTCACTGAAGCTTTCTTT; cdr3_aa: CASSLQGFTEAFF
j_call: TRBJ1-1; v_call: TRBV2; clone_size: -; d_call: -; cdr3_nt: TGTGCCAGCAGCCTCACACAGAACACTGAAGCTTTCTTT; cdr3_aa: CASSLTQNTEAFF
j_call: TRBJ1-5; v_call: TRBV4-1; clone_size: -; d_call: TRBD1; cdr3_nt: TGCGCCAGCAGCCAACCCGGACAGGGAGGGCAGCCCCAGCATTTT; cdr3_aa: CASSQPGQGGQPQHF
j_call: TRBJ1-4; v_call: TRBV5-8; clone_size: once; d_call: -; cdr3_nt: TGTGCCAGCAGCTTGGCGGGGGGTCCTAATGAAAAACTGTTTTTT; cdr3_aa: CASSLAGGPNEKLFF
j_call: TRBJ1-2; v_call: TRBV4-1; clone_size: few; d_call: TRBD1; cdr3_nt: TGCGCCAGCAGCCAAGAACCCCACAGGGGTAGGCGGGATGGCTACACCTTC; cdr3_aa: CASSQEPHRGRRDGYTF
j_call: TRBJ2-2; v_call: TRBV6-5; clone_size: once; d_call: TRBD1; cdr3_nt: TGTGCCAGCAGGCCGGACAGGGGGAACACCGGGGAGCTGTTTTTT; cdr3_aa: CASRPDRGNTGELFF
j_call: TRBJ1-4; v_call: TRBV2; clone_size: -; d_call: TRBD1; cdr3_nt: TGTGCCAGCAGTGGAAACAGGGGACAGGAAAAACTGTTTTTT; cdr3_aa: CASSGNRGQEKLFF
j_call: TRBJ1-4; v_call: TRBV2; clone_size: once; d_call: -; cdr3_nt: TGTGCCAGCAGTGGCGGGGGACTGAATGAAAAACTGTTTTTT; cdr3_aa: CASSGGGLNEKLFF
j_call: TRBJ1-1; v_call: TRBV4-2; clone_size: -; d_call: TRBD1; cdr3_nt: TGTGCCAGCAGCCGGGGACAGGGAGAGGAACTGAACACTGAAGCTTTCTTT; cdr3_aa: CASSRGQGEELNTEAFF
j_call: TRBJ1-5; v_call: TRBV6-1; clone_size: -; d_call: -; cdr3_nt: TGTGCCAGCAGTGTTGATGGGCTCAATCAGCCCCAGCATTTT; cdr3_aa: CASSVDGLNQPQHF
j_call: TRBJ2-2; v_call: TRBV5-1; clone_size: -; d_call: -; cdr3_nt: TGCGCCAGCCGACCCCCGGGACTCGACACCGGGGAGCTGTTTTTT; cdr3_aa: CASRPPGLDTGELFF
j_call: TRBJ1-5; v_call: TRBV2; clone_size: -; d_call: -; cdr3_nt: TGTGCCAGCAGGCCGGGACTCAATCAGCCCCAGCATTTT; cdr3_aa: CASRPGLNQPQHF
j_call: TRBJ2-7; v_call: TRBV4-2; clone_size: -; d_call: TRBD1; cdr3_nt: TGTGCCAGCAGCCAAGCCGGGACAGGGGGCTCCTACGAGCAGTACTTC; cdr3_aa: CASSQAGTGGSYEQYF
j_call: TRBJ2-7; v_call: TRBV11-2; clone_size: -; d_call: TRBD1; cdr3_nt: TGTGCCAGCAGCCTTCGGGACAGCCTCTACGAGCAGTACTTC; cdr3_aa: CASSLRDSLYEQYF
j_call: TRBJ2-6; v_call: TRBV19; clone_size: -; d_call: TRBD1; cdr3_nt: TGTGCCAGTAGTAAGGGGGCCTTCTCTGGGGCCAACGTCCTGACTTTC; cdr3_aa: CASSKGAFSGANVLTF
j_call: TRBJ1-2; v_call: TRBV5-4; clone_size: -; d_call: -; cdr3_nt: TGTGCCAGCAGCTTTATTAGGACACAGATGGGGTATGGCTACACCTTC; cdr3_aa: CASSFIRTQMGYGYTF
j_call: TRBJ2-7; v_call: TRBV6-2/TRBV6-3; clone_size: -; d_call: -; cdr3_nt: TGTGCCAGCAGTCCCACGACAGCCCTCTACGAGCAGTACTTC; cdr3_aa: CASSPTTALYEQYF
j_call: TRBJ1-5; v_call: TRBV5-1; clone_size: -; d_call: TRBD1; cdr3_nt: TGCGCCAGCAGCTTGGGACAGGGGGCCAATCAGCCCCAGCATTTT; cdr3_aa: CASSLGQGANQPQHF
j_call: TRBJ2-5; v_call: TRBV30; clone_size: -; d_call: -; cdr3_nt: TGTGCCTGGAAAGCTCCAGAGACCCAGTACTTC; cdr3_aa: CAWKAPETQYF
j_call: TRBJ2-1; v_call: TRBV4-1; clone_size: -; d_call: TRBD2; cdr3_nt: TGCGCCAGCAGCCAAGAAGGCCTAGCGGGGGGGCAGTACAATGAGCAGTTCTTC; cdr3_aa: CASSQEGLAGGQYNEQFF
j_call: TRBJ1-6; v_call: TRBV18; clone_size: -; d_call: TRBD1; cdr3_nt: TGTGCCAGCTCACCATCGACAGGGAGTTCACCCCTCCACTTT; cdr3_aa: CASSPSTGSSPLHF
j_call: TRBJ1-2; v_call: TRBV19; clone_size: few; d_call: -; cdr3_nt: TGTGCCAGTAGTTTTAGCGGCCCTAACTATGGCTACACCTTC; cdr3_aa: CASSFSGPNYGYTF
j_call: TRBJ1-2; v_call: TRBV19; clone_size: -; d_call: -; cdr3_nt: TGTGCCAGTAGTCCGGCAGGGGATGGCTACACCTTC; cdr3_aa: CASSPAGDGYTF
j_call: TRBJ1-1; v_call: TRBV12-3/TRBV12-4; clone_size: -; d_call: -; cdr3_nt: TGTGCCAGCAGTTTTTATGCGGGCACTGAAGCTTTCTTT; cdr3_aa: CASSFYAGTEAFF
j_call: TRBJ1-2; v_call: TRBV7-2; clone_size: -; d_call: -; cdr3_nt: TGTGCCAGCAGCTTAGCGGCCACTAACTATGGCTACACCTTC; cdr3_aa: CASSLAATNYGYTF
j_call: TRBJ2-7; v_call: TRBV7-9; clone_size: -; d_call: TRBD2; cdr3_nt: TGTGCCAGCAGCTCGCGGACTAGCGGGTTTTCCTACGAGCAGTACTTC; cdr3_aa: CASSSRTSGFSYEQYF
j_call: TRBJ2-3; v_call: TRBV6-5; clone_size: -; d_call: -; cdr3_nt: TGTGCCAGCAGACCCGGCGGGGGCCTGTCTCAAACGCAGTATTTT; cdr3_aa: CASRPGGGLSQTQYF
j_call: TRBJ2-1; v_call: TRBV5-1; clone_size: -; d_call: -; cdr3_nt: TGCGCCAGCAACCCTTCTAGCGACAATGAGCAGTTCTTC; cdr3_aa: CASNPSSDNEQFF
j_call: TRBJ1-1; v_call: TRBV12-3/TRBV12-4; clone_size: -; d_call: -; cdr3_nt: TGTGCCAGCAGTTCGCAGGGGAACACTGAAGCTTTCTTT; cdr3_aa: CASSSQGNTEAFF
j_call: TRBJ1-1; v_call: TRBV9; clone_size: -; d_call: -; cdr3_nt: TGTGCCAGCAGCCCTGGGGGGTACACTGAAGCTTTCTTT; cdr3_aa: CASSPGGYTEAFF